Below, 2 T cell receptor beta chains from the same sample are listed, as sequenced in a study of T cells in Graves' hyperthyroidism and ophthalmopathy. Authors of the study amplified TCR beta CDR3 regions from RNA transcripts. Using the HTBI primer set, a first-round RT-PCR was run on the TCR CDR3. TCRdb recomputed calls from the multiplex PCR reads with MiXCR, one row per CDR3 protein. The sample records about 760,000 distinct CDR3 sequences, around a third being singletons. Material for sequencing was blood. These receptors were taken from a middle-aged woman with Graves' hyperthyroidism.

Details on this clonotype: This likely comes from a read error, as the CDR3 has no conserved phenylalanine or tryptophan at its end. V is TRBV20-1 and J is TRBJ1-1, with a tentative D call TRBD1 (6 bases). V lost 3 bases and J lost 3, with 11 bases in between. Per the germline V gene, CDR1 is DFQATT and CDR2 is SNEGSKA (reference sequence). CDR3 length equals 13 residues. For the CDR3, the DNA is TGCAGTGCTAGGCAGGGGCTTGACACTGAAGCTTTCTCT. Protein: CSARQGLDTEAFS.

This clonotype was picked up a small number of times. This sequence joins TRBV5-5 and TRBJ2-7; 9 nucleotides line up with TRBD2. The CDR3 has 16 amino acids. Trimming cost V 4 bases and J 2 bases; bases outside gene matches: 10. Germline V gene data show CDR1 as SGHKS and CDR2 as YYEKEE (reference sequence). The CDR3 DNA reads TGTGCCAGCAGCCCGAGATATGCGGGAGGGCCCTACGAGCAGTACTTC. Translation gives CASSPRYAGGPYEQYF.